This T cell receptor beta chain derives from a study of T cell changes during pregnancy in multiple sclerosis. Per germline, CDR1 MNHNS and CDR2 SASEGT. CDR3 length: 14 amino acids. Trimming at V came to 5 bases and at J to 3 bases, leaving 7 bases not matched to a gene. TCRdb keeps only in-frame clones here, not all; method: immunoSEQ multiplex PCR. The profile shows tens of thousands of clones, about 93% of them singletons. The receptor comes from a female donor in good health, enrolled as a control in a pregnancy study. Material: peripheral blood, obtained in the first trimester of pregnancy. The chain is built from TRBV6-1 and TRBJ2-7, with TRBD1 matching over 7 bases. In nucleotides, the CDR3 is TGTGCCAGCAGTCCGGGACAGTTTTTCTACGAGCAGTACTTC. Its protein is CASSPGQFFYEQYF.